The rows below give T cell receptor beta chains drawn from one sample of a study of read filtering for tumor transcriptome and immune sequencing. TCRdb re-analysed the reads in MiXCR, keeping a single row per CDR3 protein. Of 100,000 to 150,000 distinct CDR3 sequences listed, roughly an eighth are singletons. Material: a population of CD138-negative cells sorted from bone marrow. These TCRs come from a donor older than 35 with multiple myeloma. Each CDR3 is given with its conserved first and last residue. The D gene is left open where the match is weak. For some rows the clone size is stated as once, few or many, or as a class when expanded; others skip it.

clone size: many; D gene: NA; CDR3 length: 15; J gene: TRBJ1-4; V gene: TRBV7-6; CDR3 protein: CASSLASGIGEKLFF
clone size: many; D gene: NA; CDR3 length: 17; J gene: TRBJ1-2; V gene: TRBV20-1; CDR3 protein: CSARDRTRSPANYGYTF
clone size: many; D gene: NA; CDR3 length: 13; J gene: TRBJ1-1; V gene: TRBV5-1; CDR3 protein: CASSSLRDTEAFF
clone size: many; D gene: NA; CDR3 length: 11; J gene: TRBJ2-3; V gene: TRBV7-9; CDR3 protein: CASSQGERQYF
clone size: many; D gene: NA; CDR3 length: 11; J gene: TRBJ2-1; V gene: TRBV20-1; CDR3 protein: CSGDSHNEQFF
clone size: many; D gene: NA; CDR3 length: 12; J gene: TRBJ2-7; V gene: TRBV20-1; CDR3 protein: CSVLGVSYEQYF
clone size: many; D gene: NA; CDR3 length: 14; J gene: TRBJ2-3; V gene: TRBV20-1; CDR3 protein: CSARVMRSTDTQYF
clone size: few; D gene: NA; CDR3 length: 14; J gene: TRBJ2-1; V gene: TRBV5-4; CDR3 protein: CASSLGLDYNEQFF
clone size: many; D gene: TRBD2; CDR3 length: 12; J gene: TRBJ2-1; V gene: TRBV10-3; CDR3 protein: CAIAGGNNEQFF
clone size: many; D gene: TRBD1; CDR3 length: 15; J gene: TRBJ2-2; V gene: TRBV29-1; CDR3 protein: CSVAGGQGVTGELFF
clone size: many; D gene: TRBD1; CDR3 length: 18; J gene: TRBJ1-3; V gene: TRBV10-2; CDR3 protein: CASRSGGTDRSSGNTIYF
clone size: NA; D gene: NA; CDR3 length: 17; J gene: TRBJ2-1; V gene: TRBV19; CDR3 protein: CASSTRTGKSSYNEQFF
clone size: NA; D gene: TRBD2; CDR3 length: 16; J gene: TRBJ2-7; V gene: TRBV18; CDR3 protein: CASSLRLAAEGYEQYF
clone size: NA; D gene: NA; CDR3 length: 13; J gene: TRBJ1-5; V gene: TRBV2; CDR3 protein: CAGGWGGNQPQHF
clone size: many; D gene: NA; CDR3 length: 14; J gene: TRBJ2-7; V gene: TRBV29-1; CDR3 protein: CSVERRAGSYEQYF
clone size: NA; D gene: NA; CDR3 length: 14; J gene: TRBJ1-1; V gene: TRBV20-1; CDR3 protein: CSASPGVGDTEACF
clone size: many; D gene: TRBD2; CDR3 length: 16; J gene: TRBJ2-1; V gene: TRBV7-9; CDR3 protein: CASSPLGLAVGNEQFF
clone size: many; D gene: NA; CDR3 length: 15; J gene: TRBJ1-4; V gene: TRBV7-8; CDR3 protein: CASSSPAAQNEKLFF
clone size: NA; D gene: NA; CDR3 length: 11; J gene: TRBJ2-1; V gene: TRBV12-3/TRBV12-4; CDR3 protein: CAGSSYNEQFF
clone size: NA; D gene: TRBD1; CDR3 length: 19; J gene: TRBJ2-3; V gene: TRBV27; CDR3 protein: CASSTGGAVGWPNTDTQYF
clone size: many; D gene: NA; CDR3 length: 14; J gene: TRBJ1-4; V gene: TRBV24-1; CDR3 protein: CATSDPASEEKLFF
clone size: few; D gene: TRBD1; CDR3 length: 18; J gene: TRBJ2-2; V gene: TRBV13; CDR3 protein: CASSPGTVFSANTGELFF
clone size: many; D gene: NA; CDR3 length: 15; J gene: TRBJ2-2; V gene: TRBV30; CDR3 protein: CAWKMGWSDTGELFF
clone size: many; D gene: TRBD2; CDR3 length: 16; J gene: TRBJ2-3; V gene: TRBV7-8; CDR3 protein: CASSFPAGGPTDTQYF
clone size: many; D gene: NA; CDR3 length: 11; J gene: TRBJ1-1; V gene: TRBV20-1; CDR3 protein: CSVGGDTEAFF
clone size: many; D gene: NA; CDR3 length: 14; J gene: TRBJ2-7; V gene: TRBV4-2; CDR3 protein: CASSQEGGSYEQYF
clone size: many; D gene: NA; CDR3 length: 11; J gene: TRBJ2-7; V gene: TRBV10-2; CDR3 protein: CASSERYEQYF
clone size: few; D gene: NA; CDR3 length: 16; J gene: TRBJ2-1; V gene: TRBV7-9; CDR3 protein: CASSLREGVTYNEQFF
clone size: NA; D gene: TRBD2; CDR3 length: 18; J gene: TRBJ2-2; V gene: TRBV7-8; CDR3 protein: CASSLVFSGMSRTGELFF
clone size: NA; D gene: NA; CDR3 length: 14; J gene: TRBJ1-5; V gene: TRBV19; CDR3 protein: CASSIERVGQPQHF
clone size: many; D gene: TRBD2; CDR3 length: 16; J gene: TRBJ2-3; V gene: TRBV6-6; CDR3 protein: CASTPRSGRAVNTQYF
clone size: NA; D gene: NA; CDR3 length: 14; J gene: TRBJ1-1; V gene: TRBV29-1; CDR3 protein: CSTTQDFSYTEAFF